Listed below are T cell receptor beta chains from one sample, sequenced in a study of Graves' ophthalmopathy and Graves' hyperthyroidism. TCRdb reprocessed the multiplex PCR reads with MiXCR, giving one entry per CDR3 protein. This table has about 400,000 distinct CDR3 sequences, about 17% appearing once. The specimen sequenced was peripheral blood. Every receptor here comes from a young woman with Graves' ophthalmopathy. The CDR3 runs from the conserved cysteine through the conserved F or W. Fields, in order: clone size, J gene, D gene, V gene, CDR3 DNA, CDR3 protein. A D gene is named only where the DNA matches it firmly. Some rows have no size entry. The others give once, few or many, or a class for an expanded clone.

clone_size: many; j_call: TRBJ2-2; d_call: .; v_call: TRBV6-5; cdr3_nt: TGTGCCAGCAGGACGGGACGGCGGAACACCGGGGAGCTGTTTTTT; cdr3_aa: CASRTGRRNTGELFF
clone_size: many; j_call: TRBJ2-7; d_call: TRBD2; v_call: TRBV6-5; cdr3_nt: TGTGCCAGCAGTCCAGGGACTAGCGGGCTAGGGGAGCAGTACTTC; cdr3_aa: CASSPGTSGLGEQYF
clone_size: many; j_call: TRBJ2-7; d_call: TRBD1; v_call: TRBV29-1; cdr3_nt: TGCAGCGTTTCTGACAGGGTCGGAACCTACGAGCAGTACTTC; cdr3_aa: CSVSDRVGTYEQYF
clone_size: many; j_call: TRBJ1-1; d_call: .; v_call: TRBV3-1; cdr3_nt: TGTGCCAGCAGCCAAGGCCCAACCGCCTTGAACACTGAAGCTTTCTTT; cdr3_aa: CASSQGPTALNTEAFF
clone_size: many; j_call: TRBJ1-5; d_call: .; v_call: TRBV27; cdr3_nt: TGTGCCAGCAGTTTATCGGGCAAGAATTATCAGTCGCGGCCCCAGCATTTT; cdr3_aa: CASSLSGKNYQSRPQHF
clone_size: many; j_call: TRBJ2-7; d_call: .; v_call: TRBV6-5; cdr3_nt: TGTGCCAGCAGGGGGGGACCCCCGACCTACGAGCAGTACTTC; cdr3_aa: CASRGGPPTYEQYF
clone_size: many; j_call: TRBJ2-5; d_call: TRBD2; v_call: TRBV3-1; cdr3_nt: TGTGCCAGCAGCCAAGGGAACCTAGCGGGGGACCAAGAGACCCAGTACTTC; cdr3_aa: CASSQGNLAGDQETQYF
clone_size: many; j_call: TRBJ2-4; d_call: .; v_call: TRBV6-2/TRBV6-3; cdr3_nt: TGTGCCAGCAGTTTCCAAGGGTCGAGGGGGGACATTCAGTACTTC; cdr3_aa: CASSFQGSRGDIQYF
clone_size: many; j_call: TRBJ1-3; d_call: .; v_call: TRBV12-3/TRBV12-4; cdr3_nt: TGTGCCAGCAACCCGCGCGTCTCTGGAAACACCATATATTTT; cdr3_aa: CASNPRVSGNTIYF
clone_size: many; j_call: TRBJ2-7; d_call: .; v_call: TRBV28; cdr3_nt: TGTGCCAGTTCAGGGGTGGGGACCTACGAGCAGTACTTC; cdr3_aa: CASSGVGTYEQYF
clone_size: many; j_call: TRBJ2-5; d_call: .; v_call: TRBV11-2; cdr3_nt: TGTGCCAGCAGCACAGGGGGGGGTTCGTTAGCGCAAGAGACCCAGTACTTC; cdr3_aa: CASSTGGGSLAQETQYF
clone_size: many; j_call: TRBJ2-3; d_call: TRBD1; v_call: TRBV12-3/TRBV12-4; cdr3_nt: TGTGCCAGCAGTCCGGACAGGGGCGGATCAGATACGCAGTATTTT; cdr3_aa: CASSPDRGGSDTQYF
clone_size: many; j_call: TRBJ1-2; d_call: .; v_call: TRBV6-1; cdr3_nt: TGTGCCAGCAGTGAAGCGTATTTCGGGTACTATGGCTACACCTTC; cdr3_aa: CASSEAYFGYYGYTF
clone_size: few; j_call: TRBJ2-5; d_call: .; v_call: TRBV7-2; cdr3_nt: TGTGCCAGCAGCTCTGGTTGGGGGGCTGGGGAGACCCAGTACTTC; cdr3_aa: CASSSGWGAGETQYF
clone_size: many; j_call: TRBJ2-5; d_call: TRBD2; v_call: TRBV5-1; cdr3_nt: TGCGCCAGCAGCTTGGGCCTAGCGGGGGGGCCGGAGACCCAGTACTTC; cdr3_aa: CASSLGLAGGPETQYF
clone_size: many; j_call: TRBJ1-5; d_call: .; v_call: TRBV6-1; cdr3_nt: TGTGCCAGCAGTGAAGCATGGGATAGCAATCAGCCCCAGCATTTT; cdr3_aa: CASSEAWDSNQPQHF
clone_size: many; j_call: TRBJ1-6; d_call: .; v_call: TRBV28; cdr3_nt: TGTGCCAGCAGTGGGGGGGGTTCACCCCTCCACTTT; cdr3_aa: CASSGGGSPLHF
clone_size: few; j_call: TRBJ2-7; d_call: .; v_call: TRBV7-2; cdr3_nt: TGTGCCAGCAGCTTGGGGGGAGGCCTCCCGGGGGAGCAGTACTTC; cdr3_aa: CASSLGGGLPGEQYF
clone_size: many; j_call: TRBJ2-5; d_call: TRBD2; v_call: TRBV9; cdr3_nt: TGTGCCAGCAGCGGAGAGGGACCGGGAGGCCCCCAGTACTTC; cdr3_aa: CASSGEGPGGPQYF
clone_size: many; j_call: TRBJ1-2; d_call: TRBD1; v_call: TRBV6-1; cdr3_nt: TGTGCCAGCAGCCAGTCCGGGACAGACACCTATGGCTACACCTTC; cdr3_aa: CASSQSGTDTYGYTF
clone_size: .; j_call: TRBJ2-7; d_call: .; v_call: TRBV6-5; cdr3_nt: TGTGCCAGCAGTTACCTGGCGGAACCTTACGAGCAGTACTTC; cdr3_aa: CASSYLAEPYEQYF
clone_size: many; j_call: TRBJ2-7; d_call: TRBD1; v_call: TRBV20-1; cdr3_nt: TGCAGTGCGAAAGGGACAGGCCACCAGGACGAGCAGTACTTC; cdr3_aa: CSAKGTGHQDEQYF
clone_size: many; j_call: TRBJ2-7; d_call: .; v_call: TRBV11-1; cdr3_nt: TGTGCCAGCAGCTCCGATTCCTTCGACGGGTACGAGCAGTACTTC; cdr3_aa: CASSSDSFDGYEQYF
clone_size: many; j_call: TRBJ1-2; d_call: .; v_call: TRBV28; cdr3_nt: TGTGCCAGCATGGGTTGGAGGCTAGCTAACTATGGCTACACCTTC; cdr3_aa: CASMGWRLANYGYTF
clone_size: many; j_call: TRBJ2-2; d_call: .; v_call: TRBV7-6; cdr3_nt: TGTGCCAGCAGCCGGAATCGTAACACCGGGGAGCTGTTTTTT; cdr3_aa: CASSRNRNTGELFF
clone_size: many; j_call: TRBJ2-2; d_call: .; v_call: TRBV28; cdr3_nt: TGTGCCATCGCACAGGGACCCACCGGGGAGCTGTTTTTT; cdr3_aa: CAIAQGPTGELFF
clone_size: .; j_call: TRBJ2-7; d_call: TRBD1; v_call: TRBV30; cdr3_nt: TGTGCCTGGAACCGGGACAGGGGGCGCGAGCAGTACTTC; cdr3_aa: CAWNRDRGREQYF
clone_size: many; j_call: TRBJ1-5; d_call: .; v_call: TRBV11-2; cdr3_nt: TGTGCCAGCAGCTTAGAGGGAAGGGGTGGCAATCAGCCCCAGCATTTT; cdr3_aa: CASSLEGRGGNQPQHF
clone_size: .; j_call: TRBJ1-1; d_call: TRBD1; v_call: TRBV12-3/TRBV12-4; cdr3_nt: TGTGCCAGCAGTAACAGGGGATCCACTGAAGCTTTCTTT; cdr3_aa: CASSNRGSTEAFF
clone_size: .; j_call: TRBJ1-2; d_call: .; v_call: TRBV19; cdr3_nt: TGTGCCAGTAGTATACTGGGATTCGGCTACACCTTC; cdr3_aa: CASSILGFGYTF
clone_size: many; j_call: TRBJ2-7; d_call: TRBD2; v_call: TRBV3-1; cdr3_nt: TGTGCCAGCAGCCAATGGGCGGGGGGGCCCTACGAGCAGTACTTC; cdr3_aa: CASSQWAGGPYEQYF
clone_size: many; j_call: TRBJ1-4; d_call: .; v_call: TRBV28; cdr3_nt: TGTGCCAGCAGTTTACCACTTGTGTCGGGGGGAAAACTGTTTTTT; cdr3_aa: CASSLPLVSGGKLFF
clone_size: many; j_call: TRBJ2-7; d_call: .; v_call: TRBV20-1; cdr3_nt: TGCAGTGCTAGCGGGGGAGTCTACGAGCAGTACTTC; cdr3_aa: CSASGGVYEQYF
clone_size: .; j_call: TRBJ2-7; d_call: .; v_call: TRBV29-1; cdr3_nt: TGCAGCGTTGGAAAATTTTCAGGCGAGCAGTACTTC; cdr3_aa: CSVGKFSGEQYF
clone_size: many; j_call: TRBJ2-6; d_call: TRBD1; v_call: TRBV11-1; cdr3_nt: TGTGCCAGCAGCTACCTCGGACAGGGTTTGGGAGGGGCCAACGTCCTGACTTTC; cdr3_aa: CASSYLGQGLGGANVLTF
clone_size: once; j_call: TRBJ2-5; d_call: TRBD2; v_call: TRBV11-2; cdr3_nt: TGTGCCAGCAGCCCCCTGATTAGCGGGAGGCAGGAGACCCAGTACTTC; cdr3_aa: CASSPLISGRQETQYF
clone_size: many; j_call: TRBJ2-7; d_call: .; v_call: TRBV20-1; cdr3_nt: TGCAGTGTTGACAGCGGCACTGGGATCTACGAGCAGTACTTC; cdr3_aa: CSVDSGTGIYEQYF
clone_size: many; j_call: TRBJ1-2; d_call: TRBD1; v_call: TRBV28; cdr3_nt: TGTGCCACCCTCACAGGGGGGGCTATTAGCGACTATGGCTACACCTTC; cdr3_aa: CATLTGGAISDYGYTF
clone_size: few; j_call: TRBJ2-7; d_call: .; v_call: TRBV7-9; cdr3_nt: TGTGCCAGCCGAGACCGGGCCAGACCAGGGGACGAGCAGTACTTC; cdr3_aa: CASRDRARPGDEQYF
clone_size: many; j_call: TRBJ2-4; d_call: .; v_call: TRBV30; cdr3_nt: TGTGCCTGGAGCCGGACATCTGGCATTCAGTACTTC; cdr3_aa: CAWSRTSGIQYF